The 27 T cell receptor beta chains reported below all come from one sample, sequenced in a study of cytomegalovirus exposure and HLA in healthy donors. 13 Jbeta primers and 60 Vbeta primers were used for the PCR. Assay: immunoSEQ multiplex PCR; the TCRdb copy retains only in-frame clones and omits some. This table has 100,000 to 150,000 clones, around 70% appearing once. Sample: PBMCs. Receptors were obtained from a man aged 35 to 55 in good health and CMV-seropositive.

The chain recombines TRBV7-2 with TRBJ2-7; 9 nucleotides agree with TRBD1. Trimming at V came to 1 base and at J to 1 base, leaving 5 bases not matched to a gene. CDR1 SGHTA and CDR2 FQGNSA come from the germline V gene. The CDR3 is 16 residues long. The CDR3 sequence is CASSLESGTGSYEQYF. In DNA form, the CDR3 reads TGTGCCAGCAGCTTAGAATCCGGGACAGGGTCCTACGAGCAGTACTTC.

In its sample, this clone was seen a few times. The chain recombines TRBV27 with TRBJ2-3; 9 bases map to TRBD1. The V gene's germline CDR1 is MNHEY and CDR2 SMNVEV (reference sequence). After removal of 3 bases from V and 7 bases from J, the junction contained 5 bases not matched to a gene. This CDR3 contains 14 residues. The DNA for the CDR3 is TGTGCCAGCAGTTTTCCGGGACAGGGCTATACGCAGTATTTT. Its translation is CASSFPGQGYTQYF.

The J gene is TRBJ1-2, the V gene TRBV9; D is perhaps TRBD1 (5 bases). Germline assignment: CDR1 SGDLS and CDR2 YYNGEE. CDR3 length: 14 residues. V gave up 0 bases and J gave up 1 base, with 7 bases separating them. The CDR3: CASSVVGGNYGYTF. The CDR3 bases are TGTGCCAGCAGCGTAGTCGGGGGTAACTATGGCTACACCTTC. Drawing the rest from reference TRBV9 and TRBJ1-2, the complete variable domain is DSGVTQTPKHLITATGQRVTLRCSPRSGDLSVYWYQQSLDQGLQFLIQYYNGEERAKGNILERFSAQQFPDLHSELNLSSLELGDSALYFCASSVVGGNYGYTFGSGTRLTVV.

The chain links TRBV10-3 to TRBJ1-2, with D perhaps matching TRBD1 (5 bases). The CDR3 runs 13 residues. V was cut by 3 bases and J by 7 bases, with 12 bases left in between. Per germline, CDR1 ENHRY and CDR2 SYGVKD. The CDR3 is CAISEWGGSGYTF. CDR3 in DNA: TGTGCCATCAGTGAATGGGGGGGTTCTGGCTACACCTTC.

This clone was seen at least ten times. This sequence joins TRBV6-5 and TRBJ2-1, with TRBD2 identical over 7 bases. From germline, CDR1 is MNHEY and CDR2 SVGAGI. The CDR3 runs to 13 residues. Trimming took 0 bases from V and 10 from J; bases not matched to a gene: 3. The DNA of the CDR3 is TGTGCCAGCAGTTACTCAGGGAGGGGCGAGCAGTTCTTC. Translating gives CASSYSGRGEQFF.

The V call is TRBV11-1, the J call TRBJ2-1; 8 bases line up with TRBD2. The length of the CDR3 is 14 residues. V gave up 2 bases and J gave up 5 bases; unmatched junction bases: 2. Germline V gene lookup returns CDR1 SGHAT and CDR2 FQDESV (reference sequence). The CDR3: CASSLSGGNNEQFF. The CDR3 DNA reads as TGTGCCAGCAGCTTATCGGGAGGGAACAATGAGCAGTTCTTC.

CDR3 DNA: TGTGCTAGTGGGGATGGAGTAGCGGAATACAATGAGCAGTTCTTC. Translation: CASGDGVAEYNEQFF. The chain recombines TRBV12-5 with TRBJ2-1; TRBD2 might be the D (6 bases). The V gene lost 6 bases and the J gene lost 4 bases, with 16 bases spanning the gap. This CDR3 spans 15 amino acids. Germline loops: CDR1 LGHNT, CDR2 FRNRAP.

The J gene is TRBJ1-2, the V gene TRBV11-2; D gene uncertain. The CDR3 totals 15 residues. Germline V gives CDR1 SGHAT, CDR2 FQNNGV. V was shortened by 1 base and J by 7 bases, with 16 bases between the two germline ends. The chain's CDR3 is CASSLVGGVRFGYTF. The CDR3, as DNA: TGTGCCAGCAGCTTAGTCGGCGGGGTGCGTTTTGGCTACACCTTC. Using reference TRBV11-2 and TRBJ1-2 for the parts outside the CDR3, the full variable domain is EAGVAQSPRYKIIEKRQSVAFWCNPISGHATLYWYQQILGQGPKLLIQFQNNGVVDDSQLPKDRFSAERLKGVDSTLKIQPAKLEDSAVYLCASSLVGGVRFGYTFGSGTRLTVV.

The chain has TRBV4-1 and TRBJ2-2; TRBD2 might be the D (5 bases). The germline gives CDR1 MGHRA, CDR2 YSYEKL. The V end was cut by 3 bases, the J end by 1 base, with 12 bases between. The CDR3 has 16 residues. The CDR3 protein is CASSQETRENTGELFF. The DNA for the CDR3 is TGCGCCAGCAGCCAGGAGACCCGGGAGAACACCGGGGAGCTGTTTTTT.

The chain is built from TRBV6-5 and TRBJ2-3; 11 bases map to TRBD1. This CDR3 comprises 14 residues. CDR1 and CDR2 from the germline V gene are MNHEY and SVGAGI. Losses at the gene ends were 5 bases for V and 5 bases for J; bases not matched to a gene: 3. CDR3 loop: CASSGQGAGDTQYF. CDR3 nucleotides: TGTGCCAGCAGTGGACAGGGGGCGGGAGATACGCAGTATTTT.

V usage is TRBV10-3 and J usage is TRBJ2-2; possibly TRBD2 for D (6 bases). The germline V gene encodes CDR1 ENHRY and CDR2 SYGVKD. The V and J ends lost 4 bases and 1 base respectively, with 7 bases between them. The CDR3 consists of 14 residues. This CDR3 reads CAISGGVNTGELFF. DNA of the CDR3: TGTGCCATCAGTGGGGGGGTGAACACCGGGGAGCTGTTTTTT.

J is TRBJ2-7 and V is TRBV5-4; TRBD1 might be the D (6 bases). Trimming pared 0 bases from V and 7 bases from J, leaving 17 bases between. The CDR3 has 15 amino acids. Germline assignment: CDR1 SGHNT and CDR2 YYREEE (reference sequence). CDR3 region: CASSLEGTKGWEQYF. The CDR3 nucleotides are TGTGCCAGCAGCTTGGAGGGGACAAAGGGGTGGGAGCAGTACTTC.

The V gene is TRBV19, the J gene TRBJ2-5, with D possibly being TRBD1 (5 bases). Trimming removed 3 bases from V and 2 bases from J, with 10 bases in between. Looked up from germline, CDR1 is LNHDA and CDR2 is SQIVND (reference sequence). This CDR3 spans 14 amino acids. The CDR3 sequence: CASSIGAEQETQYF. CDR3 sequence (DNA): TGTGCCAGTAGTATTGGGGCAGAACAAGAGACCCAGTACTTC.

At least ten counts were recorded for this clone. The chain uses TRBV4-3 and TRBJ1-3, with D unclear. The CDR3 sequence is 19 residues long. Germline V gene sequence: CDR1 LGHNA, CDR2 YSLEER. Trimming left V 1 base short and J 0 bases short, with 19 bases between. The CDR3 spells CASSQVAVANGFSGNTIYF. In nucleotides, the CDR3 is TGCGCCAGCAGCCAAGTAGCTGTGGCGAACGGATTCTCTGGAAACACCATATATTTT.

This clone occurred a few times. The chain uses TRBV9 and TRBJ2-7; maybe TRBD2 (6 bases). V lost 4 bases to trimming and J lost 2 bases, with 13 bases between them. The CDR3 totals 14 residues. CDR1 and CDR2 (germline): SGDLS, YYNGEE. The CDR3 protein is CASSLTGTPYEQYF. DNA of the CDR3: TGTGCCAGCAGCTTAACCGGGACTCCCTACGAGCAGTACTTC.

The J gene is TRBJ1-2, the V gene TRBV11-2; 10 bases fit TRBD1. Germline V gene data show CDR1 as SGHAT and CDR2 as FQNNGV. The J segment lost 4 bases and the V segment lost 0 bases, leaving 5 bases of the junction unmatched. This CDR3 is built from 16 residues. As DNA, the CDR3 is TGTGCCAGCAGCTTAGAATTAGACAGGGGGCTCTATGGCTACACCTTC. It is translated as CASSLELDRGLYGYTF.

The CDR3, as DNA: TGTGCCAGCTCACCACCCGGGACAGGGGGATATTCACCCCTCCACTTT. Translation: CASSPPGTGGYSPLHF. The chain recombines TRBV18 with TRBJ1-6; 11 bases match TRBD1. The CDR3 consists of 16 residues. Trimming took 0 bases from V and 8 from J; bases not matched to a gene: 3. Per the germline V gene, CDR1 is KGHSH and CDR2 is LQKENI.

This chain uses TRBV7-3 with TRBJ2-3; TRBD2 matches at 11 bases. The V segment lost 5 bases and the J segment 3 bases; nucleotides outside the gene matches: 1. The CDR3 spans 14 residues. Germline loops: CDR1 SGHTA, CDR2 FQGTGA. This chain's CDR3 is CASSRLAGTDTQYF. For the CDR3, the DNA is TGTGCCAGCAGCAGACTAGCGGGAACAGATACGCAGTATTTT.

V is TRBV14 and J is TRBJ2-7; D unclear. Trimming took 2 bases from V and 3 from J, leaving 8 bases between them. This CDR3 is 13 amino acids long. Germline CDR1 reads SGHDN; CDR2 reads FVKESK. The CDR3 region is CASSQQYHYEQYF. CDR3 DNA: TGTGCCAGCAGCCAACAGTACCACTACGAGCAGTACTTC.

The chain couples TRBV27 to TRBJ1-6, with D perhaps TRBD1 (5 bases). This CDR3 spans 17 amino acids. The V gene lost 5 bases and the J gene lost 5 bases, with 19 bases spanning the gap. Germline V gives CDR1 MNHEY, CDR2 SMNVEV (reference sequence). The CDR3 reads CASSPTPGRANNSPLHF. The CDR3 DNA sequence: TGTGCCAGCAGTCCTACTCCCGGCAGGGCGAATAATTCACCCCTCCACTTT.

The rearrangement joins TRBV18 to TRBJ2-1; 10 bases fit TRBD2. The germline CDR1 and CDR2 sequences are KGHSH and LQKENI. The CDR3 is 17 residues long. The trim removed 2 bases at V and 8 bases at J, leaving 12 bases unmatched. The CDR3 nucleotides read TGTGCCAGCTCACCAACCTTAGTGGGACTAGCGCGGGATGAGCAGTTCTTC. It specifies CASSPTLVGLARDEQFF.

The rearrangement uses TRBV27 and TRBJ2-7; 8 bases map to TRBD1. With V trimmed by 6 bases and J by 6 bases, 10 bases remained unmatched. CDR1 is MNHEY, CDR2 SMNVEV, per germline (reference sequence). The CDR3 is made up of 14 amino acids. CDR3 residues: CASRSQGALGEQYF. Written as DNA, the CDR3 is TGTGCCAGCAGATCCCAGGGGGCGCTAGGCGAGCAGTACTTC.

This rearrangement joins TRBV19 to TRBJ2-5; TRBD1 aligns across 10 bases. The J call may be faulty, since TRBJ2-7 better matches the DNA end. The CDR3 consists of 15 residues. Germline V CDR1 and CDR2: LNHDA, SQIVND (reference sequence). The CDR3 spells CASTLGTGESYEQYF. As DNA, the CDR3 is TGTGCCAGTACCCTAGGGACAGGGGAATCCTACGAGCAGTACTTC.

This chain connects TRBV19 to TRBJ1-5, with 7 bases identical to TRBD1. The CDR3 contains 14 residues. J was trimmed by 0 bases and V by 8 bases; bases with no gene match: 4. Germline CDR1 is LNHDA and CDR2 is SQIVND (reference sequence). CDR3 loop: CASWDSPSNQPQHF. DNA for the CDR3: TGTGCCAGTTGGGACAGTCCTAGCAATCAGCCCCAGCATTTT.

The rearrangement uses TRBV4-1 and TRBJ2-5; tentative D call: TRBD1 (5 bases). Deletions cut 1 base from V and 2 bases from J, with 11 bases between. CDR1 and CDR2 (germline): MGHRA, YSYEKL. The CDR3 runs 15 residues. The CDR3 loop is CASSQAPGQQETQYF. The CDR3 nucleotides are TGCGCCAGCAGCCAAGCTCCAGGGCAGCAAGAGACCCAGTACTTC.

V and J are TRBV28 and TRBJ2-7, with 10 bases lining up with TRBD1. CDR3 size: 15 residues. V was clipped by 6 bases and J by 3 bases; unmatched bases: 8. The germline V gene encodes CDR1 MDHEN and CDR2 SYDVKM. CDR3 in DNA: TGTGCCAGCAGGCGGGGGGACAGGGGATTCTACGAGCAGTACTTC. Its translation is CASRRGDRGFYEQYF.

V and J are TRBV6-5 and TRBJ2-7; D is undetermined. With 6 bases removed from V and 0 bases from J, the gap between germline ends came to 12 bases. Germline CDR1 and CDR2: MNHEY and SVGAGI. This CDR3 contains 14 residues. In DNA, the CDR3 is TGTGCCAGCAGGCGGATAGTCAGCTCCTACGAGCAGTACTTC. Translating gives CASRRIVSSYEQYF.